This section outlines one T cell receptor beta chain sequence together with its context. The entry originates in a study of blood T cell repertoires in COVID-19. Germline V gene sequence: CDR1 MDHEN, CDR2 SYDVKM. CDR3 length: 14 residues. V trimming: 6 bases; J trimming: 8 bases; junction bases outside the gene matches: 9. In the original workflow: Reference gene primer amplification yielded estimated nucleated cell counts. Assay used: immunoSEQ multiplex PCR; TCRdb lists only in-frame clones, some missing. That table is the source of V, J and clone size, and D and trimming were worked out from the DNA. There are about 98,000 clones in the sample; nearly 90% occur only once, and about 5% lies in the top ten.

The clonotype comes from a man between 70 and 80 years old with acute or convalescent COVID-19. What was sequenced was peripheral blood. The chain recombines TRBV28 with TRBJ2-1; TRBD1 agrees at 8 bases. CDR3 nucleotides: TGTGCCAGCAGCTCTTCCGACAGGGGCTATGAGCAGTTCTTC. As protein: CASSSSDRGYEQFF.